This T cell receptor beta chain stems from a study of blood T cells in healthy people across ages. Study results and limitations: Diversity estimated from one million T cells was considered an underestimate.

PCR was performed a second time for about 7 to 11 cycles using a sample-barcoded 5' primer and a J-beta primer mix. Each CDR3 protein is one row after TCRdb ran MiXCR on the 5' RACE reads. The repertoire consists of hundreds of thousands of distinct CDR3 sequences, with about 30% occurring once and the leading ten covering 15% to 19%. In germline, CDR1 is SEHNR, CDR2 FQNEAQ (reference sequence). Trimming took 5 bases from V and 0 from J, leaving 13 bases between them. This CDR3 has 15 residues. This clonotype was recorded at least ten times. The target antigen is unknown. This chain links TRBV7-9 with TRBJ1-1, with TRBD1 as a possible D gene (6 bases). Material for sequencing was blood. This receptor was identified in a woman older than 75 in good health. CDR3 residues: CASSEDSQMNTEAFF. Written as DNA, the CDR3 is TGTGCCAGCAGCGAGGACAGTCAAATGAACACTGAAGCTTTCTTT.